The 20 T cell receptor beta chains reported below all come from one sample, sequenced in a study of blood T cell repertoires in COVID-19. Sequencing used immunoSEQ multiplex PCR; TCRdb keeps in-frame clones, though not all of them. The table records 300,000 or so clones, approximately 80% of them present only once. Sequencing was performed on peripheral blood. Source of these receptors: a woman between 45 and 65 years old with active or convalescent COVID-19.

The chain uses TRBV4-1 and TRBJ2-7; D is ambiguous. The CDR3 runs 15 residues. Germline CDR1 reads MGHRA; CDR2 reads YSYEKL. Trimming left V 2 bases short and J 3 bases short, with 14 bases between. The CDR3 sequence is CASSQPLARSYEQYF. The CDR3 coding sequence is TGCGCCAGCAGCCAACCTTTGGCCCGGAGCTACGAGCAGTACTTC.

The V gene is TRBV19, the J gene TRBJ2-5, with D possibly TRBD2 on 6 matching bases. CDR1 is LNHDA, CDR2 SQIVND, per germline (reference sequence). The CDR3 is 15 residues long. V gave up 6 bases and J gave up 5 bases, with 19 bases separating them. The CDR3 protein is CASSIGSVTRETQYF. DNA for the CDR3: TGTGCCAGTAGCATCGGGAGCGTGACCAGGGAGACCCAGTACTTC.

A word on this clone: At the DNA level, this CDR3 is encoded by other sequences in the same sample as well. The rearrangement joins TRBV11-2 to TRBJ1-1; D uncertain. Germline CDR1 SGHAT, CDR2 FQNNGV. V was trimmed by 0 bases and J by 4 bases, leaving 6 bases between them. The length of the CDR3 is 13 residues. The CDR3: CASSLERGTEAFF. In DNA, the CDR3 is TGTGCCAGCAGCTTAGAACGGGGCACTGAAGCTTTCTTT. The variable domain in full, with the rest retrieved from reference TRBV11-2 and TRBJ1-1, is EAGVAQSPRYKIIEKRQSVAFWCNPISGHATLYWYQQILGQGPKLLIQFQNNGVVDDSQLPKDRFSAERLKGVDSTLKIQPAKLEDSAVYLCASSLERGTEAFFGQGTRLTVV.

This clone was seen once. This rearrangement joins TRBV4-2 to TRBJ1-2; 9 bases agree with TRBD1. The CDR3 is 15 amino acids. Per germline, CDR1 LGHNA and CDR2 YNFKEQ. V lost 4 bases, J lost 4 bases, and 7 bases stayed unmatched. CDR3 protein: CASSLGDRESYGYTF. CDR3 nucleotide sequence: TGTGCCAGCAGCCTCGGGGACAGGGAATCCTATGGCTACACCTTC.

This sequence joins TRBV3-1 (or the pseudogene TRBV3-2) and TRBJ2-7; D is possibly TRBD1 (6 bases). Germline CDR1 LGHDT, CDR2 YNNKEL (reference sequence). V was trimmed by 4 bases and J by 4 bases, leaving 17 bases between them. The CDR3 is made up of 15 amino acids. CDR3 sequence: CASSLTGTYSYEQYF. The CDR3 region has the DNA TGTGCCAGCAGCCTAACCGGGACATACTCATACGAGCAGTACTTC.

This chain connects TRBV7-2 to TRBJ1-4; D is possibly TRBD1 (6 bases). V was clipped by 2 bases and J by 3 bases, with 7 bases between them. Germline-derived CDR1 and CDR2 are SGHTA and FQGNSA. There are 14 residues in the CDR3. The chain's CDR3 is CASSLRTANEKLFF. The CDR3, as DNA: TGTGCCAGCAGCTTAAGGACAGCTAATGAAAAACTGTTTTTT.

This clone was seen at least ten times. The rearrangement joins TRBV3-1 (or the pseudogene TRBV3-2) to TRBJ2-1; weak D call: TRBD2 (5 bases). Germline values: CDR1 LGHDT, CDR2 YNNKEL (reference sequence). The CDR3 loop spans 15 amino acids. V lost 0 bases, J lost 7 bases, and 13 bases lay in between. For the CDR3, the DNA is TGTGCCAGCAGCCAAGATTGGAGGCCACTAAATGAGCAGTTCTTC. It translates to CASSQDWRPLNEQFF.

The chain carries TRBV5-4 and TRBJ2-1, with D perhaps matching TRBD2 (9 bases). This CDR3 is built from 15 residues. CDR1 and CDR2 (germline): SGHNT, YYREEE (reference sequence). V dropped 4 bases and J dropped 4 bases, with 15 bases sitting between them. CDR3 in DNA: TGTGCCAGCAGCCTAGCGGGGACAGGATACAATGAGCAGTTCTTC. Protein: CASSLAGTGYNEQFF.

The CDR3 bases are TGTGCCAGCAGGGAGGAGGGGACAGTCAACACTGAAGCTTTCTTT. Protein: CASREEGTVNTEAFF. V and J are TRBV7-2 and TRBJ1-1; 7 bases align to TRBD1. This CDR3 has 15 amino acids. Germline values: CDR1 SGHTA, CDR2 FQGNSA. V dropped 6 bases and J dropped 2; count of bases not matched to a gene: 9.

The V and J genes are TRBV4-1 and TRBJ1-2; D not resolved. The germline gives CDR1 MGHRA, CDR2 YSYEKL. This CDR3 spans 13 amino acids. Trimming pared 1 base from V and 2 bases from J, leaving 5 bases between. In DNA form, the CDR3 reads TGCGCCAGCAGCCAAGTAATGAACTATGGCTACACCTTC. Protein sequence: CASSQVMNYGYTF.

The J gene is TRBJ2-7, the V gene TRBV4-1, with D unresolved. V lost 3 bases, J lost 2 bases, and 8 bases lay in between. The germline V gene encodes CDR1 MGHRA and CDR2 YSYEKL. The CDR3 contains 13 residues. CDR3 DNA sequence: TGCGCCAGCAGCCAGGGCCCTACCTACGAGCAGTACTTC. It translates to CASSQGPTYEQYF.

The genes are TRBV29-1 and TRBJ2-3; 12 bases align to TRBD1. The J segment lost 2 bases and the V segment lost 0 bases, leaving 21 bases of the junction unmatched. The CDR3 runs to 22 residues. CDR1 is SQVTM and CDR2 is ANQGSEA in the germline V gene. In nucleotides, the CDR3 is TGCAGCGTTGAAGATACGCGACGTGGGACAGGGGGCATGAGCTTCCTCACAGATACGCAGTATTTT. Its protein product is CSVEDTRRGTGGMSFLTDTQYF.

V is TRBV5-1 and J is TRBJ2-5, with TRBD1 identical over 11 bases. Germline CDR1 is SGHRS and CDR2 is YFSETQ. The CDR3 extends over 18 amino acids. The trim removed 0 bases at V and 4 bases at J, leaving 11 bases unmatched. CDR3 nucleotide sequence: TGCGCCAGCAGCTTGGGGACAGGGGGCGGCTCGAGGAGAGAGACCCAGTACTTC. It is translated as CASSLGTGGGSRRETQYF.

Only one count was recorded for this clone. V gene TRBV7-9 combines with J gene TRBJ2-1; D is perhaps TRBD1 (5 bases). Germline assignment: CDR1 SEHNR and CDR2 FQNEAQ (reference sequence). V was pared by 10 bases and J by 9 bases, with 13 bases between. The CDR3 loop spans 11 amino acids. The CDR3 spells CAKGAGLEQFF. The CDR3 region has the DNA TGTGCCAAAGGGGCAGGTCTTGAGCAGTTCTTC.

The chain joins TRBV2 to TRBJ1-1; TRBD1 is a possible D gene (5 bases). This CDR3 is 14 amino acids long. Germline CDR1 SNHLY, CDR2 FYNNEI. The V and J ends lost 3 bases and 4 bases respectively, with 12 bases between them. Written as DNA, the CDR3 is TGTGCCAGCAGTGATCCCCAGGGCGCCACTGAAGCTTTCTTT. Amino acid sequence: CASSDPQGATEAFF.

V usage is TRBV6-5 and J usage is TRBJ1-1, with a possible D match to TRBD1 (6 bases). The V gene lost 0 bases and the J gene lost 7 bases, with 9 bases spanning the gap. The CDR3 totals 13 residues. Germline CDR1 and CDR2: MNHEY and SVGAGI. CDR3: CASSYSRQVEAFF. The CDR3 coding sequence is TGTGCCAGCAGTTACTCAAGACAGGTTGAAGCTTTCTTT.

The genes are TRBV11-1 and TRBJ2-3; D perhaps matches TRBD2 (6 bases). Germline CDR1 reads SGHAT; CDR2 reads FQDESV (reference sequence). Trimming pared 6 bases from V and 8 bases from J, leaving 24 bases between. There are 16 residues in the CDR3. The chain's CDR3 is CASRLNRLGRSGTQYF. CDR3 nucleotide sequence: TGTGCCAGCAGACTCAACCGACTAGGGCGGTCGGGTACGCAGTATTTT.

The chain employs TRBV25-1 and TRBJ2-5; 9 bases match TRBD1. CDR3 length equals 16 residues. The V gene end was trimmed by 5 bases and the J gene end by 5 bases; junction bases not matched to a gene: 12. Germline V gene data show CDR1 as MGHDK and CDR2 as SYGVNS. The CDR3 region has the DNA TGTGCCAGCAGTAGGGGTTTGGGACAGGGAAGGGAGACCCAGTACTTC. Its protein is CASSRGLGQGRETQYF.

This chain uses TRBV7-3 with TRBJ2-3; 7 positions agree with TRBD1. V gave up 1 base and J gave up 1 base; unmatched junction bases: 26. Looked up from germline, CDR1 is SGHTA and CDR2 is FQGTGA. The CDR3 totals 23 residues. CDR3 region: CASSLIARKGGQPSESGTDTQYF. For the CDR3, the DNA is TGTGCCAGCAGCTTAATAGCTCGGAAAGGGGGCCAGCCATCGGAGTCGGGCACAGATACGCAGTATTTT.

The V and J genes are TRBV30 and TRBJ1-1; possibly TRBD1 for D (5 bases). This CDR3 is 14 amino acids long. Germline CDR1 is GTSNPN and CDR2 is SVGIG (reference sequence). Trimming removed 3 bases at V and 10 bases at J, with 21 bases between. CDR3 sequence reads: CAWRERSGPPSAFF. CDR3 bases: TGTGCCTGGAGAGAACGATCAGGGCCGCCGTCAGCTTTCTTT. Full variable domain (rest looked up from reference TRBV30 and TRBJ1-1): SQTIHQWPATLVQPVGSPLSLECTVEGTSNPNLYWYRQAAGRGLQLLFYSVGIGQISSEVPQNLSASRPQDRQFILSSKKLLLSDSGFYLCAWRERSGPPSAFFGQGTRLTVV.